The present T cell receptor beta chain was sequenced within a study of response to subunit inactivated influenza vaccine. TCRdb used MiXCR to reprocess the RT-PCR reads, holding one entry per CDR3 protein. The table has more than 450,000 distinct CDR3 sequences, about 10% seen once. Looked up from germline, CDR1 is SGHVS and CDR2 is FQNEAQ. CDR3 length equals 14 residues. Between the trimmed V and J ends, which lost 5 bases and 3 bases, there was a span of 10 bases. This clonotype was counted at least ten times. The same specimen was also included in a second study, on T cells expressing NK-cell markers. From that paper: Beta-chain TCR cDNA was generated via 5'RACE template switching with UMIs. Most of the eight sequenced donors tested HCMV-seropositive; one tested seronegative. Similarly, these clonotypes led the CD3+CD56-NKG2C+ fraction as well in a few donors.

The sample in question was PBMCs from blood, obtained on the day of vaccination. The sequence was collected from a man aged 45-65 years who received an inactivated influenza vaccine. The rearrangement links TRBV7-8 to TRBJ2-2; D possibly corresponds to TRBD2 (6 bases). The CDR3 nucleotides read TGTGCCAGCAGCCCGACTAGTTACACCGGGGAGCTGTTTTTT. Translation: CASSPTSYTGELFF.